These 27 T cell receptor beta chains were all obtained from the same sample, sequenced in a study of PD-1 blockade in classical Hodgkin lymphoma. TCRdb's copy holds only in-frame clones and misses some; the assay was immunoSEQ multiplex PCR. Here the sample spans tens of thousands of clones, 65% to 75% being singletons. There was relapse after autologous stem cell transplantation in every patient, and there was variation in brentuximab vedotin exposure. This sample comprised peripheral blood mononuclear cells (PBMCs), obtained before the second cycle of nivolumab. These receptors were taken from a human donor with classical Hodgkin lymphoma.

The V call is TRBV4-3, the J call TRBJ1-5; 7 bases fit TRBD1. The V segment lost 1 base and the J segment 11 bases; nucleotides outside the gene matches: 20. CDR3 size: 18 residues. CDR1 is LGHNA, CDR2 YSLEER, per germline. Here the CDR3 DNA reads TGCGCCAGCAGCCAAGTCTGGACCCAGGGGGGGCTAGCGGTTGCCCAGCATTTT. It yields the protein CASSQVWTQGGLAVAQHF.

The V gene is TRBV19, the J gene TRBJ1-1; D possibly corresponds to TRBD1 (6 bases). This CDR3 comprises 12 residues. V dropped 5 bases and J dropped 7 bases, with 11 bases sitting between them. Per germline, CDR1 LNHDA and CDR2 SQIVND (reference sequence). CDR3 loop: CASSVLQGEAFF. The CDR3 DNA reads as TGTGCCAGTAGTGTCTTACAGGGTGAAGCTTTCTTT.

The genes are TRBV28 and TRBJ2-3; possibly TRBD1 for D (7 bases). V was pared by 7 bases and J by 9 bases, with 11 bases between. The CDR3 has 11 amino acids. Germline V gene lookup returns CDR1 MDHEN and CDR2 SYDVKM. In DNA form, the CDR3 reads TGTGCCAGCACCAGGGGGGTGACGCAGTATTTT. It codes for CASTRGVTQYF.

The chain uses TRBV29-1 and TRBJ1-1, with D tentatively TRBD1 (6 bases). The germline V gene has CDR1 SQVTM and CDR2 ANQGSEA. The CDR3 is 14 residues long. V was clipped by 4 bases and J by 5 bases, with 17 bases between them. The CDR3 DNA is TGCAGCGTTGTGGGGAGGGGGGATAGGACTGAAGCTTTCTTT. Its protein is CSVVGRGDRTEAFF.

The CDR3 spells CASSMTRNVLLNTEAFF. The CDR3 DNA reads as TGTGCCAGTAGTATGACCCGGAACGTGTTACTGAACACTGAAGCTTTCTTT. The genes are TRBV19 and TRBJ1-1; D not certain. The CDR3 has 17 residues. Germline V CDR1 and CDR2: LNHDA, SQIVND (reference sequence). V lost 3 bases to trimming and J lost 0 bases, with 17 bases between them.

The chain joins TRBV7-2 to TRBJ2-3, with D hard to call. The ends were cut back, 1 base at V and 0 bases at J, with 11 bases in the middle. Germline lookup yields CDR1 SGHTA and CDR2 FQGNSA. The CDR3 runs to 16 residues. The CDR3 DNA reads TGTGCCAGCAGCTTAGTAGTCGGGCAGAGCACAGATACGCAGTATTTT. Amino acid sequence: CASSLVVGQSTDTQYF.

In its sample, this clone was seen many times. This chain connects TRBV28 to TRBJ1-1, with unresolved D. The CDR3 spans 14 residues. The germline V gene encodes CDR1 MDHEN and CDR2 SYDVKM. V lost 5 bases and J lost 3, with 13 bases in between. The CDR3 sequence is CASSGVQRDTEAFF. The CDR3 region has the DNA TGTGCCAGCAGTGGGGTGCAGAGGGACACTGAAGCTTTCTTT.

This clone was seen a few times. V and J are TRBV6-5 and TRBJ1-5; 7 bases fit TRBD1. CDR3 length: 14 amino acids. Germline V lookup: CDR1 MNHEY, CDR2 SVGAGI. V dropped 6 bases and J dropped 5; count of bases not matched to a gene: 7. CDR3 nucleotide sequence: TGTGCCAGCAGGAACAGGGGTGGGGATCAGCCCCAGCATTTT. This gives the protein CASRNRGGDQPQHF.

The chain combines TRBV5-1 with TRBJ2-3; 10 bases line up with TRBD2. After removal of 2 bases from V and 4 bases from J, the junction contained 4 bases not matched to a gene. The CDR3 consists of 15 residues. Germline V CDR1 and CDR2: SGHRS, YFSETQ. CDR3 bases: TGCGCCAGCAGCTTCCTAGCGGGAGTTCCAGATACGCAGTATTTT. Its protein product is CASSFLAGVPDTQYF.

V and J are TRBV7-2 and TRBJ2-1; 7 bases agree with TRBD1. V lost 5 bases, J lost 10 bases, and 11 bases stayed unmatched. Germline CDR1 is SGHTA and CDR2 is FQGNSA. The CDR3 covers 14 residues. The CDR3 nucleotides read TGTGCCAGCAGCACACGCCCAGGGACAGACGAGCAGTTCTTC. As protein: CASSTRPGTDEQFF.

V is TRBV9 and J is TRBJ2-5, with D tentatively TRBD1 or TRBD2 (5 bases each). Looked up from germline, CDR1 is SGDLS and CDR2 is YYNGEE. Trimming removed 4 bases from V and 7 bases from J, with 17 bases in between. The CDR3 spans 14 residues. The CDR3 loop is CASSIGDVPWTQYF. In DNA form, the CDR3 reads TGTGCCAGCAGCATAGGGGACGTCCCGTGGACCCAGTACTTC.

The chain has TRBV18 and TRBJ2-3; tentatively, D is TRBD1 (6 bases). The CDR3 runs to 12 residues. V lost 3 bases to trimming and J lost 7 bases, with 8 bases between them. Per the germline V gene, CDR1 is KGHSH and CDR2 is LQKENI. The CDR3 here is CASSPGANTQYF. The CDR3 nucleotides are TGTGCCAGCTCACCGGGGGCGAATACGCAGTATTTT. Full variable domain (rest looked up from reference TRBV18 and TRBJ2-3): NAGVMQNPRHLVRRRGQEARLRCSPMKGHSHVYWYRQLPEEGLKFMVYLQKENIIDESGMPKERFSAEFPKEGPSILRIQQVVRGDSAAYFCASSPGANTQYFGPGTRLTVL.

This chain connects TRBV6-6 to TRBJ2-3; 7 bases line up with TRBD2. The junction had 6 bases not matched to a gene; V was cut back by 2 bases and J by 4 bases. The CDR3 is 15 residues long. Germline V gene lookup returns CDR1 MNHNY and CDR2 SVGAGI (reference sequence). This CDR3 reads CASSYGLAVPDTQYF. The CDR3 nucleotides are TGTGCCAGCAGTTACGGGCTAGCGGTGCCAGATACGCAGTATTTT.

The chain carries TRBV5-1 and TRBJ1-6; 9 bases fit TRBD1. CDR1 and CDR2 (germline): SGHRS, YFSETQ. There are 15 residues in the CDR3. The V segment lost 4 bases and the J segment 3 bases; nucleotides outside the gene matches: 2. This chain's CDR3 is CASSRDRVYNSPLHF. As DNA, the CDR3 is TGCGCCAGCAGCCGGGACAGGGTCTATAATTCACCCCTCCACTTT.

This clone is a singleton in its sample. V and J are TRBV9 and TRBJ1-2; 7 nucleotides agree with TRBD1. V shed 0 bases, J shed 2 bases, and the junction held 4 bases outside the gene matches. The CDR3 sequence is 15 residues long. The germline gives CDR1 SGDLS, CDR2 YYNGEE. The CDR3 DNA sequence: TGTGCCAGCAGCGTAGGGACAGGCTACAACTATGGCTACACCTTC. Encoded protein: CASSVGTGYNYGYTF.

V and J are TRBV27 and TRBJ2-3; 12 nucleotides line up with TRBD2. This CDR3 has 18 amino acids. With V trimmed by 4 bases and J by 5 bases, 13 bases remained unmatched. Per the germline V gene, CDR1 is MNHEY and CDR2 is SMNVEV (reference sequence). The CDR3 reads CASSSAPLAGGPKDTQYF. Written as DNA, the CDR3 is TGTGCCAGCAGTTCTGCCCCTCTAGCGGGGGGGCCTAAAGATACGCAGTATTTT.

This chain links TRBV29-1 with TRBJ2-7, with unresolved D. V dropped 6 bases and J dropped 3 bases, with 6 bases sitting between them. Germline lookup yields CDR1 SQVTM and CDR2 ANQGSEA. The CDR3 totals 10 residues. CDR3 amino acids: CSVADYEQYF. CDR3 coding DNA: TGCAGCGTGGCTGACTACGAGCAGTACTTC.

The J gene is TRBJ2-3, the V gene TRBV18; the D gene is possibly TRBD2 (6 bases). Germline loops: CDR1 KGHSH, CDR2 LQKENI. V was shortened by 6 bases and J by 2 bases, with 12 bases between the two germline ends. The CDR3 length is 14 residues. CDR3 sequence reads: CASSGTSPTDTQYF. CDR3 nucleotide sequence: TGTGCCAGCTCTGGGACTTCTCCCACAGATACGCAGTATTTT. The whole variable domain, filled in from reference TRBV18 and TRBJ2-3, reads NAGVMQNPRHLVRRRGQEARLRCSPMKGHSHVYWYRQLPEEGLKFMVYLQKENIIDESGMPKERFSAEFPKEGPSILRIQQVVRGDSAAYFCASSGTSPTDTQYFGPGTRLTVL.

The V and J genes are TRBV19 and TRBJ1-5; no clear D gene. This CDR3 spans 19 amino acids. Germline-derived CDR1 and CDR2 are LNHDA and SQIVND (reference sequence). Trimming removed 5 bases from V and 0 bases from J, with 23 bases in between. CDR3 region: CASSSRSPGGDYSNQPQHF. CDR3 sequence (DNA): TGTGCCAGTAGTTCCAGATCCCCTGGAGGAGACTATAGCAATCAGCCCCAGCATTTT.

The V call is TRBV7-2, the J call TRBJ2-1; the D call may be TRBD1 or TRBD2 (6 bases each). Germline CDR1 is SGHTA and CDR2 is FQGNSA. The CDR3 runs 15 residues. The ends were cut back, 1 base at V and 8 bases at J, with 15 bases in the middle. CDR3 in amino acids: CASSLVRVGGDEQFF. CDR3 nucleotides: TGTGCCAGCAGCTTAGTAAGGGTGGGGGGCGATGAGCAGTTCTTC. The whole variable domain, remainder taken from reference TRBV7-2 and TRBJ2-1, is GAGVSQSPSNKVTEKGKDVELRCDPISGHTALYWYRQSLGQGLEFLIYFQGNSAPDKSGLPSDRFSAERTGGSVSTLTIQRTQQEDSAVYLCASSLVRVGGDEQFFGPGTRLTVL.

The chain uses TRBV4-1 and TRBJ2-3; 11 bases align to TRBD2. In germline, CDR1 is MGHRA, CDR2 YSYEKL. This CDR3 comprises 17 residues. V shed 0 bases, J shed 0 bases, and the junction held 2 bases outside the gene matches. The DNA for the CDR3 is TGCGCCAGCAGCCAAGATGGGACTAGCGGCAGCACAGATACGCAGTATTTT. It codes for CASSQDGTSGSTDTQYF.

This clone has just one count. The chain uses TRBV7-2 and TRBJ2-7; D is unresolved. CDR1 and CDR2 from the germline V gene are SGHTA and FQGNSA. Trimming cost V 1 base and J 7 bases, with 11 bases left between them. The CDR3 sequence is 13 residues long. As DNA, the CDR3 is TGTGCCAGCAGCTTAGATCAAGGGTTTGAGCAGTACTTC. This codes for CASSLDQGFEQYF.

This clone is judged medium-sized. V usage is TRBV28 and J usage is TRBJ2-5; the match to TRBD2 covers 9 bases. V lost 3 bases and J lost 5; bases outside the gene matches: 13. The length of the CDR3 is 17 residues. Germline V gene lookup returns CDR1 MDHEN and CDR2 SYDVKM. As DNA, the CDR3 is TGTGCCAGCAGTTTGTCAGCGGGGGGTACATCAAGGGAGACCCAGTACTTC. Its protein product is CASSLSAGGTSRETQYF.

The rearrangement links TRBV7-2 to TRBJ2-4, with D possibly being TRBD2 (6 bases). Trimming took off 1 base at V and 10 bases at J, with 14 bases between the two ends. The germline V gene has CDR1 SGHTA and CDR2 FQGNSA. The CDR3 is made up of 14 amino acids. The DNA for the CDR3 is TGTGCCAGCAGCTTAGGGGGACTGGAGTGGATTCAGTACTTC. Translated: CASSLGGLEWIQYF. The variable domain in full, completed from reference TRBV7-2 and TRBJ2-4, reads GAGVSQSPSNKVTEKGKDVELRCDPISGHTALYWYRQSLGQGLEFLIYFQGNSAPDKSGLPSDRFSAERTGGSVSTLTIQRTQQEDSAVYLCASSLGGLEWIQYFGAGTRLSVL.

This rearrangement joins TRBV19 to TRBJ2-1; D not resolved. CDR1 is LNHDA, CDR2 SQIVND, per germline (reference sequence). The CDR3 runs to 15 residues. V was pared by 5 bases and J by 5 bases, with 16 bases between. The CDR3 here is CASSFMYWADNEQFF. CDR3 in DNA: TGTGCCAGTAGTTTCATGTACTGGGCGGACAATGAGCAGTTCTTC.

The chain combines TRBV7-8 with TRBJ2-5; D is uncertain. V gave up 5 bases and J gave up 4 bases, with 8 bases separating them. This CDR3 has 12 amino acids. Germline CDR1 reads SGHVS; CDR2 reads FQNEAQ. CDR3 in DNA: TGTGCCAGCAGCCAAGGGCTAGAGACCCAGTACTTC. It is translated as CASSQGLETQYF.

This clone was picked up a small number of times. The chain has TRBV6-1 and TRBJ1-2; D is ambiguous. Between the trimmed V and J ends, which lost 7 bases and 7 bases, there was a span of 16 bases. The CDR3 has 13 amino acids. Germline V CDR1 and CDR2: MNHNS, SASEGT. The CDR3, as DNA: TGTGCCAGCACCCCAAGCCAGCTCGGTGGCTACACCTTC. It codes for CASTPSQLGGYTF.